This T cell receptor (beta chain) comes out of a study of spatial heterogeneity in lung cancer. Study as a whole: Among detected sequences, beta-chain ones consistently exceeded alpha-chain ones in number. Matched bulk RNA-seq yielded a T cell transcriptional module score. Counts of TCR transcripts in tumor regions correlated strongly with that score. Broader study findings: Counts of expanded intratumoral alpha and beta TCRs tracked tumor mutation counts.

TCRdb analysed the 5' RACE reads with MiXCR anew, one entry per CDR3 protein. Of more than 10,000 distinct CDR3 sequences listed, around 5% are singletons. Indicated time point: sample taken at primary tumor resection. 55 to 80 TRACERx patients with early, untreated non-small cell lung cancer donated samples. The study sequenced unsorted whole RNA from tumor, nontumor lung or frozen PBMC. The CDR3 covers 14 residues. Germline V gene lookup returns CDR1 MNHNS and CDR2 SASEGT. Trimming left V 10 bases short and J 5 bases short, with 18 bases between. This clonotype appeared many times. Its antigen is unidentified.

The chain links TRBV6-1 to TRBJ2-1, with a weak D call TRBD1 (5 bases). The sample was lung tumor tissue, taken at surgery. This receptor was taken from a male donor with early-stage non-small cell lung cancer. The CDR3 loop reads CATAAMGRDNEQFF. The CDR3 coding sequence is TGTGCCACAGCTGCGATGGGCAGGGACAATGAGCAGTTCTTC.